This passage covers 16 T cell receptor beta chains from one sample sequenced in a study of human T cells and chemical hapten exposure. TCRdb itself ran the RACE reads through MiXCR, one entry per CDR3 protein. Here the sample spans 62,000 or so distinct CDR3 sequences, approximately 9.9% being singletons. The time point is: pre-sensitization, week 0. The treatment denotes: therapeutic diphenylcyclopropenone sensitization with weekly scalp DPC. The sample here was whole blood, taken in connection with sensitization to the hapten diphenylcyclopropenone (DPC). The receptor source for this set is a woman aged 50 to 60 with alopecia areata. Some clones in this sample may be carry-over from other donors' samples.

This chain connects TRBV25-1 to TRBJ2-5; 7 positions agree with TRBD2. CDR3 length equals 16 residues. After removal of 0 bases from V and 2 bases from J, the junction contained 6 bases not matched to a gene. The germline CDR1 and CDR2 sequences are MGHDK and SYGVNS. Here the CDR3 DNA reads TGTGCCAGCAGTGAATATGTCGGGGGGATTCAAGAGACCCAGTACTTC. Translating it yields CASSEYVGGIQETQYF.

The sample holds a few counts of this clonotype. The chain employs TRBV20-1 and TRBJ1-4; 8 bases line up with TRBD1. Germline CDR1 is DFQATT and CDR2 is SNEGSKA (reference sequence). V shed 4 bases, J shed 5 bases, and the junction held 3 bases outside the gene matches. CDR3 size: 13 residues. The CDR3 bases are TGCAGTGCTATGACAGGGGTCAATGAAAAACTGTTTTTT. It encodes CSAMTGVNEKLFF.

This clonotype has a count of ten or more. This CDR3 reads CASSLSGRSTDTQYF. The DNA for the CDR3 is TGTGCCAGCAGTTTGAGCGGGAGAAGCACAGATACGCAGTATTTT. J is TRBJ2-3 and V is TRBV12-3 or TRBV12-4, with TRBD2 identical over 8 bases. The ends lost 3 bases at V and 0 bases at J; junction bases unmatched: 2. This CDR3 is built from 15 residues.

The chain employs TRBV5-4 and TRBJ2-2; D perhaps matches TRBD1 (5 bases). Trimming stripped 4 bases from V and 7 bases from J, with 17 bases between. The CDR3 spans 15 residues. The germline V gene encodes CDR1 SGHNT and CDR2 YYREEE (reference sequence). CDR3 bases: TGTGCCAGCAGCCCCTGGCTAGGGGCCGGCGGGGAGCTGTTTTTT. Protein sequence: CASSPWLGAGGELFF.

This clonotype was seen more than once but under ten times. The CDR3 nucleotides read TGTGCCAGCAGTTTGAGTGAAGATACGACCCAGTACTTC. This translates into CASSLSEDTTQYF. The J gene is TRBJ2-5, the V gene TRBV12-3 or TRBV12-4; D gene ambiguous. V was pared by 3 bases and J by 7 bases, with 12 bases between. There are 13 residues in the CDR3.

V and J are TRBV6-5 and TRBJ1-5; 8 nucleotides match TRBD1. This CDR3 spans 15 amino acids. Germline values: CDR1 MNHEY, CDR2 SVGAGI. The V segment lost 5 bases and the J segment 3 bases; nucleotides outside the gene matches: 6. The CDR3 region is CASSTDRGANQPQHF. The CDR3, as DNA: TGTGCCAGCAGTACCGACAGGGGAGCCAATCAGCCCCAGCATTTT.

At least ten counts were recorded for this clonotype. The chain combines TRBV2 with TRBJ2-4, with 12 bases matching TRBD2. There are 18 residues in the CDR3. The germline V gene has CDR1 SNHLY and CDR2 FYNNEI. V lost 4 bases, J lost 1 base, and 8 bases stayed unmatched. In nucleotides, the CDR3 is TGTGCCAGCAGTGTTCCTAGCGGGAGGGCCTCGGCCAAAAACATTCAGTACTTC. Translation: CASSVPSGRASAKNIQYF.

Worth noting for this clonotype: An end of the junction does not agree with germline; a read error may underlie this. The chain joins TRBV27 to TRBJ2-7, with 7 bases fitting TRBD1. Germline lookup yields CDR1 MNHEY and CDR2 SMNVEV (reference sequence). The CDR3 covers 13 residues. This chain's CDR3 is CASRLNRGYEQHF. Written as DNA, the CDR3 is TGTGCCAGCAGGCTCAACAGGGGCTACGAGCAGCACTTC.

The sample holds many counts of this clonotype. The chain carries TRBV7-2 and TRBJ1-5; D possibly corresponds to TRBD1 (6 bases). Germline V gene sequence: CDR1 SGHTA, CDR2 FQGNSA. This CDR3 has 16 residues. The V gene lost 0 bases and the J gene lost 2 bases, with 11 bases spanning the gap. The CDR3 is CASSLASAGGNQPQHF. The DNA for the CDR3 is TGTGCCAGCAGCTTAGCAAGTGCAGGGGGCAATCAGCCCCAGCATTTT.

This clonotype appeared a few times. The chain uses TRBV6-2 or TRBV6-3 and TRBJ1-4; weak D call: TRBD1 (6 bases). This CDR3 has 15 residues. V lost 7 bases and J 5 bases, leaving 17 bases between the germline ends. The germline V gene encodes CDR1 MNHEY and CDR2 SVGEGT. CDR3 sequence (DNA): TGTGCCAGCACCCTGGCCGGGGGCAAGAATGAAAAACTGTTTTTT. Protein: CASTLAGGKNEKLFF.

Of note for this clonotype: A much bigger clone sits one base away, suggesting this may be a read error. This chain connects TRBV7-7 to TRBJ2-5; 8 bases agree with TRBD2. Germline V gene sequence: CDR1 SSHAT, CDR2 FNYEAQ (reference sequence). The CDR3 has 14 residues. CDR3 DNA sequence: TGTGCTAGCAGCTTACTAAGCGGGGGTGAGACCAAGTACTTC. Translating it yields CASSLLSGGETKYF.

The chain is built from TRBV7-9 and TRBJ2-6; the D gene could be TRBD1 or TRBD2 (7 bases each). V dropped 5 bases and J dropped 0 bases, with 17 bases sitting between them. CDR3 length: 18 amino acids. Looked up from germline, CDR1 is SEHNR and CDR2 is FQNEAQ (reference sequence). The CDR3 loop is CASSPPGGGRSGANVLTF. The CDR3 DNA reads as TGTGCCAGCAGCCCCCCAGGGGGGGGTCGCTCTGGGGCCAACGTCCTGACTTTC.

This clonotype was seen many times. This chain connects TRBV7-2 to TRBJ2-4; D is uncertain. Trimming stripped 5 bases from V and 0 bases from J, with 11 bases between. This CDR3 is built from 15 residues. Germline CDR1 is SGHTA and CDR2 is FQGNSA. The CDR3 region has the DNA TGTGCCAGCAGCCTGGTATTGCTAGCCAAAAACATTCAGTACTTC. It is translated as CASSLVLLAKNIQYF.

This clonotype was detected a few times. The rearrangement joins TRBV6-5 to TRBJ2-6; 7 bases line up with TRBD1. V lost 6 bases and J lost 2; bases outside the gene matches: 4. In germline, CDR1 is MNHEY, CDR2 SVGAGI. The CDR3 is 15 residues long. In DNA form, the CDR3 reads TGTGCCAGCAGGGCCGACAGGGCTGGGGCCAACGTCCTGACTTTC. This encodes CASRADRAGANVLTF.

In this sample, this clonotype turned up a few times. The chain employs TRBV10-1 and TRBJ2-1; D could derive from TRBD1 or TRBD2 (5 bases each). This CDR3 has 13 residues. V shed 5 bases and J shed 10 bases, with 15 bases lying between them. CDR1 is WNHNN and CDR2 is SYGVQD in the germline V gene (reference sequence). The CDR3 coding sequence is TGCGCCAGCAGTAAACACCCGGGGCCAGAGCAGTTCTTC. Its protein is CASSKHPGPEQFF.

This clonotype occurred many times. DNA for the CDR3: TGTGCCAGCAGCCAAGATCGGGATGGTAGCGGGAGCTCCTACGAGCAGTACTTC. It encodes CASSQDRDGSGSSYEQYF. The rearrangement uses TRBV4-2 and TRBJ2-7; 9 positions match TRBD2. J was trimmed by 0 bases and V by 0 bases; bases with no gene match: 9. Germline V gene sequence: CDR1 LGHNA, CDR2 YNFKEQ. This CDR3 is 18 amino acids long.